This T cell receptor beta chain was profiled in a study of blood T cell repertoires in COVID-19. Study context: Samples of COVID-19 (acute and convalescent) were obtained from the United States, Italy and Spain. The analysed material was cDNA or gDNA that came from T cells, B-cell-depleted T cells, or PBMCs.

In the source study's methods: Reference gene primers were amplified, and this amplification served to estimate nucleated cell counts. Here immunoSEQ multiplex PCR was the method, and the copy in TCRdb shows in-frame clones only, minus some. V and J calls and clone size are as listed in that table; D and trimming were resolved from the DNA. The sample holds over 90,000 clones, approximately 90% seen once. This clone was seen a few times. J was trimmed by 6 bases and V by 3 bases; bases with no gene match: 11. Germline V gene lookup returns CDR1 SGHRS and CDR2 YFSETQ. The length of the CDR3 is 15 residues.

Specimen: peripheral blood. The chain combines TRBV5-1 with TRBJ1-2, with 7 bases identical to TRBD1. The sequence derives from a man aged 50 to 60 with active COVID-19. The CDR3 is CASSSRSDRVDGYTF. The DNA for the CDR3 is TGCGCCAGCAGCTCCCGCTCCGACAGGGTTGATGGCTACACCTTC.